This entry lists 17 T cell receptor beta chains sequenced from one sample in a study of blood T cell repertoires in COVID-19 (dated by TCRdb to between 2020 and 2021). The receptor library was made with the immunoSEQ multiplex PCR assay. The table was pulled from immuneACCESS by TCRdb, which kept in-frame rearrangements only. Such tables lose some clones; where checked, under half of the loss comes from unresolved V genes, and the rest has no known cause. Recorded for this sample are under 80,000 clones; around 80% of them occurred a single time. Roughly 11% of the sample is in the top ten clones. Sequenced material: peripheral blood. Every receptor here comes from a man aged 45-65 years with acute or convalescent COVID-19.

The chain couples TRBV5-1 to TRBJ2-5; 8 bases are shared with TRBD2. The CDR3 extends over 15 amino acids. With V trimmed by 0 bases and J by 3 bases, 4 bases remained unmatched. Germline CDR1 is SGHRS and CDR2 is YFSETQ. The CDR3 reads CASSLDGSGEETQYF. In DNA form, the CDR3 reads TGCGCCAGCAGCTTGGATGGTAGCGGGGAAGAGACCCAGTACTTC.

The chain carries TRBV4-3 and TRBJ1-2; no firm D call. In germline, CDR1 is LGHNA, CDR2 YSLEER. The CDR3 is made up of 13 amino acids. V lost 0 bases, J lost 7 bases, and 9 bases lay in between. Written as DNA, the CDR3 is TGCGCCAGCAGCCAAGAGAGTTTCGGTGGCTACACCTTC. Protein product: CASSQESFGGYTF.

The chain uses TRBV5-6 and TRBJ1-1; 8 bases line up with TRBD1. Trimming cost V 3 bases and J 0 bases; bases outside gene matches: 10. The CDR3 runs 17 residues. Germline V CDR1 and CDR2: SGHDT, YYEEEE. This chain's CDR3 is CASSSGQGWRVNTEAFF. CDR3 in DNA: TGTGCCAGCAGCTCCGGACAGGGTTGGAGGGTGAACACTGAAGCTTTCTTT.

This clone has only one observation. This chain uses TRBV11-3 with TRBJ2-2; the match to TRBD2 covers 11 bases. V was pared by 5 bases and J by 0 bases, with 11 bases of the junction left unmatched. Germline CDR1 is SGHNT and CDR2 is YENEEA. The CDR3 length is 19 residues. The CDR3 loop is CASSPTTSGASTNTGELFF. CDR3 DNA: TGTGCCAGCAGCCCGACGACTAGCGGGGCGAGTACGAACACCGGGGAGCTGTTTTTT.

The rearrangement links TRBV3-1 (or the pseudogene TRBV3-2) to TRBJ2-5; tentative D call: TRBD1 (6 bases). CDR3 length: 13 residues. Germline assignment: CDR1 LGHDT and CDR2 YNNKEL (reference sequence). V lost 6 bases, J lost 4 bases, and 12 bases lay in between. CDR3 bases: TGTGCCAGCAGTTCAGGGGTCCCAGAGACCCAGTACTTC. Translation gives CASSSGVPETQYF.

V usage is TRBV11-3 and J usage is TRBJ2-2; 9 bases match TRBD1. The CDR3 covers 15 residues. After removal of 5 bases from V and 6 bases from J, the junction contained 7 bases not matched to a gene. Per the germline V gene, CDR1 is SGHNT and CDR2 is YENEEA. The CDR3 reads CASSPGTGQAGELFF. The DNA for the CDR3 is TGTGCCAGCAGCCCGGGGACAGGGCAAGCCGGGGAGCTGTTTTTT.

The chain links TRBV2 to TRBJ2-7; maybe TRBD2 (5 bases). Germline CDR1 reads SNHLY; CDR2 reads FYNNEI. V was trimmed by 1 base and J by 5 bases, leaving 12 bases between them. The length of the CDR3 is 14 residues. The CDR3 nucleotides are TGTGCCAGCAGTGAAGAGGGAGTAGGCCACGAGCAGTACTTC. This gives the protein CASSEEGVGHEQYF.

This chain's CDR3 is CASSPGTRGNGAYEQYF. For the CDR3, the DNA is TGTGCCAGCAGCCCTGGGACAAGAGGTAACGGGGCCTACGAGCAGTACTTC. The chain combines TRBV7-2 with TRBJ2-7; D perhaps matches TRBD1 (6 bases). From germline, CDR1 is SGHTA and CDR2 FQGNSA. The CDR3 has 17 amino acids. Trimming removed 5 bases from V and 2 bases from J, with 22 bases in between.

The chain carries TRBV18 and TRBJ2-7; no firm D call. Germline V gives CDR1 KGHSH, CDR2 LQKENI. V was clipped by 4 bases and J by 2 bases, with 39 bases between them. The CDR3 covers 23 residues. The CDR3, as DNA: TGTGCCAGCTCACTTTCGTCGGTGCAGGCCCCCGCGCGTGCAACCCCTGGGCCCTACGAGCAGTACTTC. Encoded protein: CASSLSSVQAPARATPGPYEQYF. The full variable domain, rest sourced from reference TRBV18 and TRBJ2-7, is NAGVMQNPRHLVRRRGQEARLRCSPMKGHSHVYWYRQLPEEGLKFMVYLQKENIIDESGMPKERFSAEFPKEGPSILRIQQVVRGDSAAYFCASSLSSVQAPARATPGPYEQYFGPGTRLTVT.

This clone was recorded once. J is TRBJ2-3 and V is TRBV4-3; 8 bases are a match to TRBD2. CDR3 length equals 18 residues. After removal of 3 bases from V and 0 bases from J, the junction contained 11 bases not matched to a gene. Germline V gene data show CDR1 as LGHNA and CDR2 as YSLEER. The chain's CDR3 is CASSQGVAGGISTDTQYF. CDR3 nucleotide sequence: TGCGCCAGCAGCCAGGGGGTCGCGGGGGGAATTAGCACAGATACGCAGTATTTT.

The chain couples TRBV5-1 to TRBJ2-2; D might be TRBD2 (5 bases). Trimming left V 4 bases short and J 4 bases short, with 11 bases between. CDR1 is SGHRS, CDR2 YFSETQ, per germline. The CDR3 totals 14 residues. Here the CDR3 reads CASSLSGATGELFF. The CDR3 DNA is TGCGCCAGCAGCCTAAGCGGAGCCACCGGGGAGCTGTTTTTT.

The chain joins TRBV7-3 to TRBJ2-7; 9 nucleotides line up with TRBD1. The CDR3 runs 16 residues. CDR1 is SGHTA and CDR2 is FQGTGA in the germline V gene. J gave up 3 bases and V 5 bases, and 11 bases lay outside the gene matches. The CDR3 DNA follows: TGTGCCAGCAGCCGCACCGGGACAGGGAGTTTCTACGAGCAGTACTTC. This sequence encodes CASSRTGTGSFYEQYF. The variable domain in full, with the rest retrieved from reference TRBV7-3 and TRBJ2-7, is GAGVSQTPSNKVTEKGKYVELRCDPISGHTALYWYRQSLGQGPEFLIYFQGTGAADDSGLPNDRFFAVRPEGSVSTLKIQRTERGDSAVYLCASSRTGTGSFYEQYFGPGTRLTVT.

This chain uses TRBV5-1 with TRBJ2-2; D is perhaps TRBD2 (5 bases). The CDR3 sequence is 14 residues long. V lost 2 bases and J 2 bases, leaving 7 bases between the germline ends. Germline V gives CDR1 SGHRS, CDR2 YFSETQ. CDR3 residues: CASSFEGNTGELFF. Here the CDR3 DNA reads TGCGCCAGCAGCTTTGAGGGAAACACCGGGGAGCTGTTTTTT.

This chain uses TRBV27 with TRBJ2-7, with D maybe TRBD2 (6 bases). V gave up 2 bases and J gave up 0 bases, with 11 bases separating them. CDR1 and CDR2 from the germline V gene are MNHEY and SMNVEV (reference sequence). The CDR3 length is 15 residues. The CDR3 region is CASSLAGTYSYEQYF. DNA of the CDR3: TGTGCCAGCAGTTTAGCCGGGACTTACTCCTACGAGCAGTACTTC.

The chain recombines TRBV19 with TRBJ1-4; 10 bases line up with TRBD1. J was trimmed by 2 bases and V by 5 bases; bases with no gene match: 2. In germline, CDR1 is LNHDA, CDR2 SQIVND (reference sequence). The CDR3 contains 15 residues. CDR3 amino acids: CASSDRGLTNEKLFF. The CDR3 DNA sequence: TGTGCCAGTAGTGACAGGGGGCTCACTAATGAAAAACTGTTTTTT.

The chain recombines TRBV5-6 with TRBJ1-3; D unclear. This CDR3 spans 18 amino acids. The ends were cut back, 1 base at V and 0 bases at J, with 17 bases in the middle. The V gene's germline CDR1 is SGHDT and CDR2 YYEEEE. CDR3 loop: CASSLRRASTYSGNTIYF. CDR3 sequence (DNA): TGTGCCAGCAGCTTGAGGCGGGCGTCAACTTACTCTGGAAACACCATATATTTT. The entire variable domain, with the rest obtained from reference TRBV5-6 and TRBJ1-3, is as follows: DAGVTQSPTHLIKTRGQQVTLRCSPKSGHDTVSWYQQALGQGPQFIFQYYEEEERQRGNFPDRFSGHQFPNYSSELNVNALLLGDSALYLCASSLRRASTYSGNTIYFGEGSWLTVV.

This clone came up once. V is TRBV13 and J is TRBJ1-4, with D unclear. V was cut by 0 bases and J by 4 bases, with 9 bases left in between. CDR1 is PRHDT, CDR2 FYEKMQ, per germline (reference sequence). The length of the CDR3 is 15 residues. The CDR3: CASSLGTSFNEKLFF. In DNA form, the CDR3 reads TGTGCCAGCAGCTTAGGGACAAGTTTTAATGAAAAACTGTTTTTT.